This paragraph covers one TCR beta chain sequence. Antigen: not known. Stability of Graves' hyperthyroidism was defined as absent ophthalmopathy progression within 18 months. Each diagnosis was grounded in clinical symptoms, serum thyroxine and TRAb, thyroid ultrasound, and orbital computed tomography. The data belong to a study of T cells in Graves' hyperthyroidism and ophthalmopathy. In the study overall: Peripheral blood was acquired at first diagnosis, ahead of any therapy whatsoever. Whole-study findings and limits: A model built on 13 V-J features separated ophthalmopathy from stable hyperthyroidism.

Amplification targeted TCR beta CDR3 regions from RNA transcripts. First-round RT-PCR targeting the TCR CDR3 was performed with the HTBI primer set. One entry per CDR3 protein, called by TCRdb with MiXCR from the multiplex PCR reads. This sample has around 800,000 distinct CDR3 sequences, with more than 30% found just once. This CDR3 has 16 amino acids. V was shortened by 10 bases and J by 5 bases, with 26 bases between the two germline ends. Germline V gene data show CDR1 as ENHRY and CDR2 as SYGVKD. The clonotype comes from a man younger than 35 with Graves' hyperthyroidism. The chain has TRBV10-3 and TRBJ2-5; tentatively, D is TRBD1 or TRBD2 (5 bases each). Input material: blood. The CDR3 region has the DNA TGTGCCAGCACCCCCGACCAGCAGGGTTCGGGGGAGACCCAGTACTTC. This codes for CASTPDQQGSGETQYF.